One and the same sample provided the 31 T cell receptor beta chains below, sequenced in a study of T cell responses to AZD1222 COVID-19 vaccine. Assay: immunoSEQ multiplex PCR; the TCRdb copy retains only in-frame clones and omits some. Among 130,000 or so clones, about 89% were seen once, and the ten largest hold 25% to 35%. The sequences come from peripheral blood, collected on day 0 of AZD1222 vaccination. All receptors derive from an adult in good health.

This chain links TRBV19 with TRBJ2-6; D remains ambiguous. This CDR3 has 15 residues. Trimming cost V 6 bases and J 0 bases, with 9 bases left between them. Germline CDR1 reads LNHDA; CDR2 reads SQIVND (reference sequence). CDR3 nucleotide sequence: TGTGCCAGTAGAAACGGAAACTCTGGGGCCAACGTCCTGACTTTC. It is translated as CASRNGNSGANVLTF. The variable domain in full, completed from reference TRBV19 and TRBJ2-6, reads DGGITQSPKYLFRKEGQNVTLSCEQNLNHDAMYWYRQDPGQGLRLIYYSQIVNDFQKGDIAEGYSVSREKKESFPLTVTSAQKNPTAFYLCASRNGNSGANVLTFGAGSRLTVL.

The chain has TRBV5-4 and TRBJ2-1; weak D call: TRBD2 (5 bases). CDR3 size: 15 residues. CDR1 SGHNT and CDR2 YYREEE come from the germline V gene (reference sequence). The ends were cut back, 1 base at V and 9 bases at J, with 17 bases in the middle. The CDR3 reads CASSLRAPIGGEQFF. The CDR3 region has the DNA TGTGCCAGCAGCTTGAGGGCCCCGATAGGAGGTGAGCAGTTCTTC.

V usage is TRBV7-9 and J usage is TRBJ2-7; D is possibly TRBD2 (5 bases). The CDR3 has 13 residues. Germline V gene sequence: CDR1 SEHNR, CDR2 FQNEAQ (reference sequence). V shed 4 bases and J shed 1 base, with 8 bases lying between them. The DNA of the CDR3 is TGTGCCAGCAGCTATAGGAGGTCCTACGAGCAGTACTTC. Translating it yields CASSYRRSYEQYF.

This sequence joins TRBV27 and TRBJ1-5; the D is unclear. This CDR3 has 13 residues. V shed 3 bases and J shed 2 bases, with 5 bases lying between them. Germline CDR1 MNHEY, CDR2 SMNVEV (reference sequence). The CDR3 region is CASSFGRNQPQHF. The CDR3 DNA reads TGTGCCAGCAGTTTTGGGCGCAATCAGCCCCAGCATTTT.

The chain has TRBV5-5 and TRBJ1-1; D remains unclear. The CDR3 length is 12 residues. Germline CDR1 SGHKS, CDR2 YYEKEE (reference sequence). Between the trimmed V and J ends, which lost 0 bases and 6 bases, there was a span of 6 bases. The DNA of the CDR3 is TGTGCCAGCAGCTTGGAAGGTCCTGAAGCTTTCTTT. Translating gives CASSLEGPEAFF.

The CDR3 DNA is TGTGCCAGCAGCTTAGCCCCAGGCAGGGTCAGTCAGCCCCAGCATTTT. Its protein product is CASSLAPGRVSQPQHF. The V gene is TRBV7-2, the J gene TRBJ1-5; TRBD1 is a possible D gene (5 bases). V was shortened by 0 bases and J by 6 bases, with 15 bases between the two germline ends. This CDR3 spans 16 amino acids. The V gene's germline CDR1 is SGHTA and CDR2 FQGNSA.

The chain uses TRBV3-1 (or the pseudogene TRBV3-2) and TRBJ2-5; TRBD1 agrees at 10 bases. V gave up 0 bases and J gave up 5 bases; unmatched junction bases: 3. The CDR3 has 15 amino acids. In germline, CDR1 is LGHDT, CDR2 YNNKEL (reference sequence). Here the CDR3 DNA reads TGTGCCAGCAGCCAAGAGACAGGGGGCAGGGAGACCCAGTACTTC. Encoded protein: CASSQETGGRETQYF.

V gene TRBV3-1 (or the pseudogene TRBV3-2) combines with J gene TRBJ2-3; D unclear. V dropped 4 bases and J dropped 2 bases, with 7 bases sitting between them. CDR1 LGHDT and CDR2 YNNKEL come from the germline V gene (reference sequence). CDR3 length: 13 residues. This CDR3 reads CASSLRSTDTQYF. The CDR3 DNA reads TGTGCCAGCAGCCTGAGGTCCACAGATACGCAGTATTTT.

CDR3 coding DNA: TGTGCCAGCAGCTTGCTCACTCACACTGAAGCTTTCTTT. As protein: CASSLLTHTEAFF. The chain employs TRBV5-4 and TRBJ1-1; D is unclear. V was clipped by 1 base and J by 3 bases, with 7 bases between them. The CDR3 has 13 amino acids. Germline V CDR1 and CDR2: SGHNT, YYREEE (reference sequence).

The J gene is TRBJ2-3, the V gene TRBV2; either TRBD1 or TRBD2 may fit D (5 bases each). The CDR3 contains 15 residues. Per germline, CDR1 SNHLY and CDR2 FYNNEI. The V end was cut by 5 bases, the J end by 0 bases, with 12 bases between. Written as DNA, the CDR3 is TGTGCCAGCAGTTACCGGGGCACTAGCACAGATACGCAGTATTTT. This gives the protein CASSYRGTSTDTQYF.

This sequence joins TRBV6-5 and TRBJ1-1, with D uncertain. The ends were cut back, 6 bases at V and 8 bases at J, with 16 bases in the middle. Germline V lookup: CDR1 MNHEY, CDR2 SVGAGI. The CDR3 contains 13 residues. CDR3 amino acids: CASRFGSTEEAFF. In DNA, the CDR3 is TGTGCCAGCAGATTCGGGTCAACCGAGGAAGCTTTCTTT.

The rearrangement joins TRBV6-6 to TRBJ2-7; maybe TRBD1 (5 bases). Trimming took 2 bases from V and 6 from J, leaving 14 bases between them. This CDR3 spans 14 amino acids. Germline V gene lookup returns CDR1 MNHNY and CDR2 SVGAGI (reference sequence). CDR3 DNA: TGTGCCAGCAGTTACCCCTGGAATAGGGGCGAGCAGTACTTC. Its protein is CASSYPWNRGEQYF.

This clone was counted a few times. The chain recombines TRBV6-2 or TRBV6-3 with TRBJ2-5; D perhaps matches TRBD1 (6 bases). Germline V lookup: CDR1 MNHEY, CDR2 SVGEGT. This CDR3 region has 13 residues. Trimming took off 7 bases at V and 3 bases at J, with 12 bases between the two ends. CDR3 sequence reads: CASTPWTEETQYF. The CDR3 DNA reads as TGTGCCAGCACCCCCTGGACAGAAGAGACCCAGTACTTC.

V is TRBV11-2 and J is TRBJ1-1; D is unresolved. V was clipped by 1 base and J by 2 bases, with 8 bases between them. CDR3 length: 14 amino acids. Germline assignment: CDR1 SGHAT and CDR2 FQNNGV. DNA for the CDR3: TGTGCCAGCAGCTTAGGACGGCAAAACACTGAAGCTTTCTTT. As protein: CASSLGRQNTEAFF.

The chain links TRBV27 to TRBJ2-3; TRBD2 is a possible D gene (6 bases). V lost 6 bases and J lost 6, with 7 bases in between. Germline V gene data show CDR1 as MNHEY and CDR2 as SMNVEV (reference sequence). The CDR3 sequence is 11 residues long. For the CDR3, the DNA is TGTGCCAGCAGCCGGGGGGATACGCAGTATTTT. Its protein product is CASSRGDTQYF.

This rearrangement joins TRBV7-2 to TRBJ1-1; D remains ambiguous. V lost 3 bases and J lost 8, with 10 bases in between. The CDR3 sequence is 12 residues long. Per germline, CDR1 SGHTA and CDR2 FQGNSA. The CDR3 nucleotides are TGTGCCAGCAGCTTGCGCCTTCCCGAAGCTTTCTTT. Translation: CASSLRLPEAFF.

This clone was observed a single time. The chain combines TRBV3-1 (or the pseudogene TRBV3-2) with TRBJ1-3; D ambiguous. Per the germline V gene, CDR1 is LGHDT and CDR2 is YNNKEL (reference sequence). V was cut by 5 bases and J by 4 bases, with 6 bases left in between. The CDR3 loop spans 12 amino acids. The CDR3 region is CASSTQGNTIYF. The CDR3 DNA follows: TGTGCCAGCAGCACACAGGGAAACACCATATATTTT.

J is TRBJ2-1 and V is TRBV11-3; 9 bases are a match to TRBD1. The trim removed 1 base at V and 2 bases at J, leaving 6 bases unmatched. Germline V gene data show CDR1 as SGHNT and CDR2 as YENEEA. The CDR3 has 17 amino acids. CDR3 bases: TGTGCCAGCAGCTTAGGGACCGGGACAGGGACCTACAATGAGCAGTTCTTC. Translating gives CASSLGTGTGTYNEQFF.

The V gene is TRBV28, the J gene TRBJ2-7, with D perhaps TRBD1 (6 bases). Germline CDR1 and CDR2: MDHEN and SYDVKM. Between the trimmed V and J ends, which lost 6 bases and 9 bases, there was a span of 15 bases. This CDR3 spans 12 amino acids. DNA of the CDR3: TGTGCCAGCAGGACGGGACACCTGGGGCAGTACTTC. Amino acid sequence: CASRTGHLGQYF.

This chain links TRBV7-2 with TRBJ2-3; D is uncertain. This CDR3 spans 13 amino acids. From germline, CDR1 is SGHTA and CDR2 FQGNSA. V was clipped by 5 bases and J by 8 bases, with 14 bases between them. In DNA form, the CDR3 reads TGTGCCAGCAGCCTCTCGGATGAACGTACGCAGTATTTT. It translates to CASSLSDERTQYF.

The DNA of the CDR3 is TGCGCCAGCAGCGGGGACTCCTCTACGGAGACCCAGTACTTC. Its translation: CASSGDSSTETQYF. The V gene is TRBV5-1, the J gene TRBJ2-5; D perhaps matches TRBD2 (6 bases). The CDR3 extends over 14 amino acids. Deletions cut 4 bases from V and 5 bases from J, with 15 bases between. CDR1 is SGHRS and CDR2 is YFSETQ in the germline V gene.

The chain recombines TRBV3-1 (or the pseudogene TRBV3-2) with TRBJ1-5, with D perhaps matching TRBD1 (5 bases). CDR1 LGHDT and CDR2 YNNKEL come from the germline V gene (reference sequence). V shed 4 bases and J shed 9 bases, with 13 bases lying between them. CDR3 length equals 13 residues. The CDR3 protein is CASSRGGASPQHF. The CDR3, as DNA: TGTGCCAGCAGCCGAGGAGGGGCTTCGCCCCAGCATTTT.

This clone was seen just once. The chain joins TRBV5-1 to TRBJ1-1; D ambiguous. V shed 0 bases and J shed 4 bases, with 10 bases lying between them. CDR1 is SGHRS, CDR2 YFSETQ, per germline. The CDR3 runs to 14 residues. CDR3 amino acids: CASSLARGATEAFF. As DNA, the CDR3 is TGCGCCAGCAGCTTGGCCCGAGGAGCCACTGAAGCTTTCTTT.

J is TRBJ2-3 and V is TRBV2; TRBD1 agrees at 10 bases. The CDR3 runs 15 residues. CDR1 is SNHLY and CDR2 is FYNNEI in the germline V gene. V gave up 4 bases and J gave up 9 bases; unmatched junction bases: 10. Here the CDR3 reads CASSVGTGAEGTQYF. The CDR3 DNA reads TGTGCCAGCAGTGTCGGGACAGGGGCTGAGGGGACGCAGTATTTT.

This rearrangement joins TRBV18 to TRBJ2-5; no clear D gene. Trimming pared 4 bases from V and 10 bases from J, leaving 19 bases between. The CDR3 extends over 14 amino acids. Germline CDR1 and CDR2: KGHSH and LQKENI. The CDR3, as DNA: TGTGCCAGCTCACGTTCCACCGTGGCGTTGGACCAGTACTTC. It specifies CASSRSTVALDQYF.

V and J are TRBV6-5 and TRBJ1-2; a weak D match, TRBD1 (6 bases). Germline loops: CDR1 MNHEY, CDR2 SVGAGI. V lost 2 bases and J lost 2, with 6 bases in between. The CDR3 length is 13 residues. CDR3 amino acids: CASSYDRNYGYTF. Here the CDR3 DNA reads TGTGCCAGCAGTTACGACAGGAACTATGGCTACACCTTC.

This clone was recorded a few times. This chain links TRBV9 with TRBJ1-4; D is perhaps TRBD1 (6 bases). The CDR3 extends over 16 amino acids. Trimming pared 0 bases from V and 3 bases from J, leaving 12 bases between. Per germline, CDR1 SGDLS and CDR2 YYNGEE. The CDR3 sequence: CASSVGGTRANEKLFF. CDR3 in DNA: TGTGCCAGCAGCGTAGGGGGGACAAGGGCTAATGAAAAACTGTTTTTT.

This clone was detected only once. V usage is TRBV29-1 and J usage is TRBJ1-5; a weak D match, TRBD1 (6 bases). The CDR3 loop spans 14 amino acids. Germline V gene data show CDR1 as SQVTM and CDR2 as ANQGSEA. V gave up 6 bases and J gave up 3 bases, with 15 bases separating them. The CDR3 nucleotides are TGCAGCGTCTCAGTTGGGGGCGACAATCAGCCCCAGCATTTT. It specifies CSVSVGGDNQPQHF.

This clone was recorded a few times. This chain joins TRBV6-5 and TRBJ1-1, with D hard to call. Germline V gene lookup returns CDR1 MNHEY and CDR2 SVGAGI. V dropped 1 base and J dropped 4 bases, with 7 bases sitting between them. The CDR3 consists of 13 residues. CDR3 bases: TGTGCCAGCAGTTACTGGGAGCGCACTGAAGCTTTCTTT. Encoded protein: CASSYWERTEAFF.

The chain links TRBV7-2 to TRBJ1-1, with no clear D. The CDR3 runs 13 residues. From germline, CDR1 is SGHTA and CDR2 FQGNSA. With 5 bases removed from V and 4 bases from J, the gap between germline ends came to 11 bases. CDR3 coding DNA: TGTGCCAGCAGCCCCTCGTTTGCCACTGAAGCTTTCTTT. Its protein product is CASSPSFATEAFF.

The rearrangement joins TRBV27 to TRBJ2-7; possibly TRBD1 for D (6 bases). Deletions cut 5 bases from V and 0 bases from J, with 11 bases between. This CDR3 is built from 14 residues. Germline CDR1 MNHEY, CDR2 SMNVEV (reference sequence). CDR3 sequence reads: CASSLQGTSYEQYF. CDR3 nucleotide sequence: TGTGCCAGCAGTCTACAGGGTACCTCCTACGAGCAGTACTTC.